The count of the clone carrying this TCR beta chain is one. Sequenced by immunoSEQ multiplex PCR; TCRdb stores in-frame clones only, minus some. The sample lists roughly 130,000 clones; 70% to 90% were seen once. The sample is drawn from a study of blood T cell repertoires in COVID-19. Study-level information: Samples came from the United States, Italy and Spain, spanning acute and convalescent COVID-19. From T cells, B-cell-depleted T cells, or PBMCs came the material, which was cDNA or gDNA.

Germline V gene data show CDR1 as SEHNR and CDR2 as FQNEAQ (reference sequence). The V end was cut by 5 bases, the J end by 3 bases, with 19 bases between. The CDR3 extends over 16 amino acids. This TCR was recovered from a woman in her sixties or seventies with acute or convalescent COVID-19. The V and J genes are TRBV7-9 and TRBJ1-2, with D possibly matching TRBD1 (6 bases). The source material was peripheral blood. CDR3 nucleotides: TGTGCCAGCAGCACCCGAAAGGGGGGGGGAGACTATGGCTACACCTTC. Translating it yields CASSTRKGGGDYGYTF.